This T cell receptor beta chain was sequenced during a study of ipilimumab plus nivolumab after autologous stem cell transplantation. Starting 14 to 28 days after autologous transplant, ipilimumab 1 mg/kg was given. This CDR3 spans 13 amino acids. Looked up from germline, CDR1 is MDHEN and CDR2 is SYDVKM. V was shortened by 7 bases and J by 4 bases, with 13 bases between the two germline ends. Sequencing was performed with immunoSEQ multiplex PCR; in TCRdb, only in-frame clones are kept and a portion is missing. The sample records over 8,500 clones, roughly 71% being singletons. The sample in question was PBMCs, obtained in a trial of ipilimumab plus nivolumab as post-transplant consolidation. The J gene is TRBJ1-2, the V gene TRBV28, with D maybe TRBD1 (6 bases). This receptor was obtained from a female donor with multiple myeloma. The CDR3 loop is CASNVGGGYGYTF. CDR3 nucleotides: TGTGCCAGCAATGTGGGGGGCGGCTATGGCTACACCTTC.